The T cell receptor (beta chain) under discussion was sequenced for a study of T cell repertoires in cytomegalovirus infection. TCRdb re-analysed the reads in MiXCR, keeping a single row per CDR3 protein. The sample lists about 920,000 distinct CDR3 sequences, more than 25% seen once, with about an eighth in the top ten. This CDR3 is 15 amino acids long. The V gene end was trimmed by 6 bases and the J gene end by 3 bases; junction bases not matched to a gene: 8. A remark on this clonotype: Its specificity is unknown.

The chain uses TRBV12-3 or TRBV12-4 and TRBJ1-5; TRBD1 matches at 7 bases. The sample in question was cultured CD8+ T cells from PBMCs, obtained from culture after CMV antigen stimulation. This clonotype was sampled from a human donor in good health (CMV status not recorded). Some clones in this sample may be carry-over from other donors' samples. The CDR3 region is CASSSTGEANQPQHF. The DNA of the CDR3 is TGTGCCAGCAGCTCTACAGGGGAGGCCAATCAGCCCCAGCATTTT.